The TCR beta chain described here comes from a study of cytomegalovirus exposure and HLA in healthy donors. Study as a whole: In a later analysis, the 110 or so validation repertoires were reported to have used the same platform as the roughly 600 first-cohort repertoires. Whole-study results and caveats: First-cohort TCR clusters tended to co-occur in the roughly 130 validation repertoires, a later analysis found. A list of around 150 TCR beta chains associated with cytomegalovirus was given.

Turning to this clone: Its specificity is unknown.

Repertoires were generated with immunoSEQ multiplex PCR, while TCRdb's copy carries only in-frame clones and drops some. The data contain about 160,000 clones, 96% of them singletons. The V gene's germline CDR1 is DFQATT and CDR2 SNEGSKA (reference sequence). The CDR3 spans 11 residues. V lost 5 bases to trimming and J lost 5 bases, with 8 bases between them. This clonotype originated in a woman aged 18-29 years in good health and CMV-seronegative. Sequencing used PBMCs. The chain recombines TRBV20-1 with TRBJ2-3, with a tentative D call TRBD2 (5 bases). The CDR3 loop reads CSAPRGDTQYF. The CDR3 DNA follows: TGCAGTGCTCCCCGGGGAGATACGCAGTATTTT.